This TCR beta chain was retrieved from a study of T cell responses to AZD1222 COVID-19 vaccine. The V and J ends lost 0 bases and 6 bases, in that order; junction bases with no gene match: 6. The CDR3 runs to 16 residues. Germline CDR1 is SGHTS and CDR2 is YDEGEE. Remarks on this clone: Its antigen is unknown.

Method: immunoSEQ multiplex PCR; TCRdb's copy keeps in-frame clones and lacks some. The repertoire holds around 160,000 clones, with roughly 91% as singletons. Study conclusions and caveats: Reports indicate that nearly half of spike-specific TCRs are directed at unmutated variant regions. Spike-specific TCR depth and breadth grew after two AZD1222 doses. The donor group comprised mostly white British people and more females; the analysis possibly underestimated clonal diversity.

The chain is built from TRBV5-8 and TRBJ2-1, with 10 bases identical to TRBD1. The receptor comes from an adult in good health. Sample: peripheral blood, taken on day 0 of AZD1222 vaccination. CDR3 residues: CASSLVPGQGTNEQFF. Written as DNA, the CDR3 is TGTGCCAGCAGCTTGGTACCGGGACAGGGGACCAATGAGCAGTTCTTC.